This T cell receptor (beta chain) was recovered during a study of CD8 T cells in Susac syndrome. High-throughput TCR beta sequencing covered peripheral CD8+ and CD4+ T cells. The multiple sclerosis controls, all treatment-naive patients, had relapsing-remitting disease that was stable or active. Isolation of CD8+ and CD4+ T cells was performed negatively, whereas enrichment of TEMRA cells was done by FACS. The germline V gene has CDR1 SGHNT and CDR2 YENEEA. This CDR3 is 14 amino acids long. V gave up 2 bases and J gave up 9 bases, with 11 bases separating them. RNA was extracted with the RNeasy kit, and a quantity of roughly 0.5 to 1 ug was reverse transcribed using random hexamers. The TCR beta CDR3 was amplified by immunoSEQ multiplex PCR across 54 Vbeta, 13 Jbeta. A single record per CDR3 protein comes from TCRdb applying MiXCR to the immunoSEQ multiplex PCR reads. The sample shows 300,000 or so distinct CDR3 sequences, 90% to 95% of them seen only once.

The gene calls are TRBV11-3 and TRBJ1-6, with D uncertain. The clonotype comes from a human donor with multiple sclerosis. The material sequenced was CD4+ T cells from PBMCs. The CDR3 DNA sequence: TGTGCCAGCAGCTTACGAGGGTTTATTTCACCCCTCCACTTT. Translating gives CASSLRGFISPLHF. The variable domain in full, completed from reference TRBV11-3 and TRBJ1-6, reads EAGVVQSPRYKIIEKKQPVAFWCNPISGHNTLYWYLQNLGQGPELLIRYENEEAVDDSQLPKDRFSAERLKGVDSTLKIQPAELGDSAVYLCASSLRGFISPLHFGNGTRLTVT.